Presented here are 29 T cell receptor beta chains from one specimen sequenced in a study of cytomegalovirus exposure and HLA in healthy donors. 60 Vbeta and 13 Jbeta primers were used in PCR. Sequencing was performed with immunoSEQ multiplex PCR; in TCRdb, only in-frame clones are kept and a portion is missing. In total, the table holds 100,000 to 150,000 clones. The source material was PBMCs. These TCRs come from a man younger than 35 in good health and CMV-seronegative.

J is TRBJ1-1 and V is TRBV6-5, with D perhaps matching TRBD1 (5 bases). V was trimmed by 4 bases and J by 4 bases, leaving 13 bases between them. There are 14 residues in the CDR3. Germline V lookup: CDR1 MNHEY, CDR2 SVGAGI. CDR3 nucleotides: TGTGCCAGCAGTTTTATGGGGGGGGGCACTGAAGCTTTCTTT. Amino acid sequence: CASSFMGGGTEAFF.

The rearrangement uses TRBV7-6 and TRBJ2-5; 7 nucleotides align to TRBD1. The J call is doubtful: the DNA matches TRBJ2-7 better. CDR1 and CDR2 (germline): SGHVS, FNYEAQ. The CDR3 covers 14 residues. CDR3 loop: CASSFGTGAYEQYF. CDR3 DNA sequence: TGTGCCAGCAGCTTCGGAACAGGGGCCTACGAGCAGTACTTC.

This chain connects TRBV11-2 to TRBJ2-7; D perhaps matches TRBD2 (6 bases). Germline V gives CDR1 SGHAT, CDR2 FQNNGV. The CDR3 spans 16 residues. V was trimmed by 3 bases and J by 1 base, leaving 16 bases between them. The CDR3: CASSFGWAGSSYEQYF. The CDR3 region has the DNA TGTGCCAGCAGCTTTGGCTGGGCGGGAAGTTCCTACGAGCAGTACTTC.

Points on this clone: The junction and the germline gene differ at one end; a read error may be behind it. This same CDR3 is encoded by further DNA sequences in the sample. The gene calls are TRBV11-1 and TRBJ1-6; 8 bases match TRBD1. Germline V gene data show CDR1 as SGHAT and CDR2 as FQDESV (reference sequence). This CDR3 region has 14 residues. CDR3 sequence: CASSLEDRGSPLHF. The CDR3 bases are TGCGCCAGCAGCTTAGAAGACAGGGGTTCACCCCTCCACTTT. Supplemented by reference TRBV11-1 and TRBJ1-6, the full variable domain reads EAEVAQSPRYKITEKSQAVAFWCDPISGHATLYWYRQILGQGPELLVQFQDESVVDDSQLPKDRFSAERLKGVDSTLKIQPAELGDSAMYLCASSLEDRGSPLHFGNGTRLTVT.

This chain connects TRBV7-9 to TRBJ2-3; 10 positions agree with TRBD2. V gave up 5 bases and J gave up 4 bases; unmatched junction bases: 9. From germline, CDR1 is SEHNR and CDR2 FQNEAQ (reference sequence). This CDR3 is 16 amino acids long. The CDR3 bases are TGTGCCAGCAGCCTTCCTCAGCGGGAGGGTGCAGATACGCAGTATTTT. Its translation: CASSLPQREGADTQYF.

The chain employs TRBV7-3 and TRBJ2-1, with 7 bases matching TRBD2. The germline V gene encodes CDR1 SGHTA and CDR2 FQGTGA. The CDR3 runs 17 residues. Trimming at V came to 3 bases and at J to 1 base, leaving 9 bases not matched to a gene. The CDR3 region has the DNA TGTGCCAGCAGCTTGTATCCGGGTAGCGGGTCCTACAATGAGCAGTTCTTC. It encodes CASSLYPGSGSYNEQFF.

The CDR3 nucleotides are TGTGCCAGCAGTTATGCCCGGGGGGGGTTCCATCAGCCCCAGCATTTT. Translated: CASSYARGGFHQPQHF. V and J are TRBV6-5 and TRBJ1-5, with D possibly being TRBD1 (5 bases). Looked up from germline, CDR1 is MNHEY and CDR2 is SVGAGI. Trimming took off 3 bases at V and 5 bases at J, with 17 bases between the two ends. The CDR3 is made up of 16 amino acids.

The chain recombines TRBV7-2 with TRBJ1-2; 7 positions match TRBD1. Germline values: CDR1 SGHTA, CDR2 FQGNSA. CDR3 size: 12 residues. V was pared by 8 bases and J by 12 bases, with 12 bases of the junction left unmatched. CDR3 region: CASSQQGEIHTF. Here the CDR3 DNA reads TGTGCCAGCTCCCAGCAGGGGGAAATCCACACCTTC. Full variable domain (rest looked up from reference TRBV7-2 and TRBJ1-2): GAGVSQSPSNKVTEKGKDVELRCDPISGHTALYWYRQSLGQGLEFLIYFQGNSAPDKSGLPSDRFSAERTGGSVSTLTIQRTQQEDSAVYLCASSQQGEIHTFGSGTRLTVV.

The chain uses TRBV19 and TRBJ1-1; TRBD1 might be the D (6 bases). V was cut by 5 bases and J by 4 bases, with 26 bases left in between. CDR3 length equals 18 residues. Germline CDR1 reads LNHDA; CDR2 reads SQIVND (reference sequence). CDR3 in DNA: TGTGCCAGTAGTGACGACCCGACCAACAGGGTGGCTCTCACTGAAGCTTTCTTT. Amino acids: CASSDDPTNRVALTEAFF.

The rearrangement uses TRBV15 and TRBJ2-7; 7 bases are a match to TRBD2. The CDR3 is 17 residues long. The germline CDR1 and CDR2 sequences are LNHNV and YYDKDF (reference sequence). V was clipped by 1 base and J by 0 bases; unmatched bases: 9. CDR3 residues: CATSRGKPSGSSYEQYF. In nucleotides, the CDR3 is TGTGCCACCAGCAGAGGAAAGCCTAGCGGTAGCTCCTACGAGCAGTACTTC.

This sequence joins TRBV6-5 and TRBJ1-2, with 8 bases that match TRBD1. V was pared by 6 bases and J by 10 bases, with 13 bases of the junction left unmatched. CDR1 MNHEY and CDR2 SVGAGI come from the germline V gene. The CDR3 is made up of 14 amino acids. The CDR3 loop is CASRRETGANLYTF. CDR3 DNA sequence: TGTGCCAGCAGACGAGAGACAGGGGCGAATCTCTACACCTTC.

The J gene is TRBJ1-5, the V gene TRBV6-5, with a tentative D call TRBD1 (5 bases). Germline V gene data show CDR1 as MNHEY and CDR2 as SVGAGI. The CDR3 totals 15 residues. V was clipped by 2 bases and J by 5 bases, with 13 bases between them. CDR3 nucleotides: TGTGCCAGCAGTTACCGGTGGCAGGGTGATCAGCCCCAGCATTTT. This sequence encodes CASSYRWQGDQPQHF.

The gene calls are TRBV7-8 and TRBJ2-7, with no clear D. V was trimmed by 2 bases and J by 2 bases, leaving 7 bases between them. This CDR3 is built from 13 residues. CDR1 is SGHVS and CDR2 is FQNEAQ in the germline V gene. CDR3 sequence: CASSLTQTYEQYF. The CDR3 coding sequence is TGTGCCAGCAGCTTAACACAGACCTACGAGCAGTACTTC.

The rearrangement joins TRBV5-1 to TRBJ2-2, with a tentative D call TRBD2 (5 bases). Germline V gives CDR1 SGHRS, CDR2 YFSETQ. This CDR3 spans 13 amino acids. V shed 5 bases and J shed 2 bases, with 7 bases lying between them. This chain's CDR3 is CASRAVNTGELFF. CDR3 DNA: TGCGCCAGCAGAGCGGTTAACACCGGGGAGCTGTTTTTT.

The genes are TRBV10-3 and TRBJ1-2; possible D gene TRBD1, 5 bases. Trimming cost V 11 bases and J 4 bases, with 20 bases left between them. The CDR3 consists of 14 residues. CDR1 and CDR2 from the germline V gene are ENHRY and SYGVKD. The CDR3 reads CAARDSRTVYGYTF. CDR3 coding DNA: TGTGCCGCCCGGGACTCCAGAACGGTCTATGGCTACACCTTC.

The V and J genes are TRBV30 and TRBJ1-5, with 8 bases lining up with TRBD1. Germline CDR1 is GTSNPN and CDR2 is SVGIG (reference sequence). This CDR3 region has 14 residues. The J segment lost 5 bases and the V segment lost 4 bases, leaving 7 bases of the junction unmatched. Here the CDR3 reads CAWNPSGGDQPQHF. CDR3 sequence (DNA): TGTGCCTGGAACCCCTCAGGGGGCGATCAGCCCCAGCATTTT.

The rearrangement joins TRBV7-9 to TRBJ1-2; a weak D match, TRBD1 (5 bases). Per the germline V gene, CDR1 is SEHNR and CDR2 is FQNEAQ (reference sequence). V dropped 5 bases and J dropped 5 bases, with 18 bases sitting between them. This CDR3 has 15 residues. The CDR3 spells CASSPPGLRSYGYTF. The CDR3 nucleotides read TGTGCCAGCAGCCCCCCGGGACTGAGGAGTTATGGCTACACCTTC.

The rearrangement uses TRBV28 and TRBJ1-5; D possibly corresponds to TRBD1 (5 bases). From germline, CDR1 is MDHEN and CDR2 SYDVKM. CDR3 length: 14 amino acids. The V end lost 6 bases, the J end lost 3 bases, and 12 bases lay between the germline ends. The CDR3 nucleotides read TGTGCCAGCAGGGGGGGATTGAACAATCAGCCCCAGCATTTT. Amino acids: CASRGGLNNQPQHF. Drawing the rest from reference TRBV28 and TRBJ1-5, the complete variable domain is DVKVTQSSRYLVKRTGEKVFLECVQDMDHENMFWYRQDPGLGLRLIYFSYDVKMKEKGDIPEGYSVSREKKERFSLILESASTNQTSMYLCASRGGLNNQPQHFGDGTRLSIL.

The chain links TRBV7-9 to TRBJ2-1; perhaps TRBD1 as D (5 bases). The CDR3 runs to 14 residues. Germline assignment: CDR1 SEHNR and CDR2 FQNEAQ (reference sequence). Between the trimmed V and J ends, which lost 5 bases and 5 bases, there was a span of 13 bases. In nucleotides, the CDR3 is TGTGCCAGCAGCCATCCCAGGGATGACAATGAGCAGTTCTTC. Translating it yields CASSHPRDDNEQFF.

This rearrangement joins TRBV6-5 to TRBJ2-7; D ambiguous. CDR3 length equals 14 residues. Germline CDR1 MNHEY, CDR2 SVGAGI. V was cut by 5 bases and J by 3 bases, with 14 bases left in between. The CDR3 region is CASSDLPERYEQYF. The CDR3, as DNA: TGTGCCAGCAGTGACTTACCAGAGCGCTACGAGCAGTACTTC.

The chain joins TRBV7-2 to TRBJ2-3; D is possibly TRBD2 (5 bases). Per the germline V gene, CDR1 is SGHTA and CDR2 is FQGNSA. The CDR3 consists of 15 residues. The ends were cut back, 2 bases at V and 0 bases at J, with 9 bases in the middle. The CDR3 sequence: CASSLSAGSTDTQYF. The DNA of the CDR3 is TGTGCCAGCAGCTTAAGTGCGGGTAGCACAGATACGCAGTATTTT.

The chain joins TRBV5-1 to TRBJ2-1; 8 bases fit TRBD2. V was pared by 3 bases and J by 4 bases, with 9 bases of the junction left unmatched. The germline V gene has CDR1 SGHRS and CDR2 YFSETQ. The length of the CDR3 is 16 residues. CDR3 sequence reads: CASSSSLAGGYNEQFF. CDR3 sequence (DNA): TGCGCCAGCAGCTCCTCGCTCGCGGGAGGTTACAATGAGCAGTTCTTC.

The V gene is TRBV19, the J gene TRBJ1-2; no clear D gene. With 9 bases removed from V and 6 bases from J, the gap between germline ends came to 14 bases. Germline CDR1 is LNHDA and CDR2 is SQIVND (reference sequence). The CDR3 has 12 residues. The CDR3 region has the DNA TGTGCCAGCCGAAGGAGGGAGGATGGCTACACCTTC. This gives the protein CASRRREDGYTF.

This chain links TRBV7-2 with TRBJ2-7, with TRBD1 matching over 8 bases. This CDR3 spans 12 amino acids. With V trimmed by 7 bases and J by 4 bases, 3 bases remained unmatched. In germline, CDR1 is SGHTA, CDR2 FQGNSA. CDR3 nucleotides: TGTGCCAGCACCAGGACAGGGTACGAGCAGTACTTC. This translates into CASTRTGYEQYF.

The chain combines TRBV10-3 with TRBJ2-5; D is possibly TRBD2 (6 bases). The CDR3 consists of 14 residues. V lost 6 bases, J lost 5 bases, and 16 bases lay in between. Germline assignment: CDR1 ENHRY and CDR2 SYGVKD. The CDR3 is CAIRNGGTGETQYF. DNA for the CDR3: TGTGCCATCAGAAATGGAGGGACGGGGGAGACCCAGTACTTC.

This chain joins TRBV5-8 and TRBJ1-5; maybe TRBD1 (5 bases). Trimming stripped 5 bases from V and 0 bases from J, with 18 bases between. Germline loops: CDR1 SGHTS, CDR2 YDEGEE. The CDR3 runs to 17 residues. The DNA for the CDR3 is TGTGCCAGCAGTTACGACTCAGGGTCGTATAGCAATCAGCCCCAGCATTTT. It codes for CASSYDSGSYSNQPQHF.

V and J are TRBV5-4 and TRBJ2-5; D perhaps matches TRBD1 (6 bases). Germline values: CDR1 SGHNT, CDR2 YYREEE (reference sequence). Deletions cut 1 base from V and 4 bases from J, with 8 bases between. This CDR3 is built from 13 residues. CDR3 in amino acids: CASSLRGGETQYF. The DNA for the CDR3 is TGTGCCAGCAGCTTGAGAGGGGGAGAGACCCAGTACTTC.

The CDR3 loop is CASSAATSGYEGETQYF. CDR3 nucleotides: TGTGCCAGCAGCGCGGCGACTAGCGGTTACGAGGGGGAGACCCAGTACTTC. The V call is TRBV7-9, the J call TRBJ2-5, with 9 bases matching TRBD2. Looked up from germline, CDR1 is SEHNR and CDR2 is FQNEAQ (reference sequence). J lost 5 bases, V lost 5 bases, and 15 bases had no gene match. The CDR3 consists of 17 residues.

The V call is TRBV5-3, the J call TRBJ1-5, with 8 positions matching TRBD1. TRBV5-3 is known as an ORF, though its function is uncertain. The CDR3 runs 18 residues. V was clipped by 4 bases and J by 3 bases; unmatched bases: 15. The CDR3 DNA is TGTGCCAGAAGCCTGTGGGTACGGACAGGGACCTTCAATCAGCCCCAGCATTTT. Its protein product is CARSLWVRTGTFNQPQHF.